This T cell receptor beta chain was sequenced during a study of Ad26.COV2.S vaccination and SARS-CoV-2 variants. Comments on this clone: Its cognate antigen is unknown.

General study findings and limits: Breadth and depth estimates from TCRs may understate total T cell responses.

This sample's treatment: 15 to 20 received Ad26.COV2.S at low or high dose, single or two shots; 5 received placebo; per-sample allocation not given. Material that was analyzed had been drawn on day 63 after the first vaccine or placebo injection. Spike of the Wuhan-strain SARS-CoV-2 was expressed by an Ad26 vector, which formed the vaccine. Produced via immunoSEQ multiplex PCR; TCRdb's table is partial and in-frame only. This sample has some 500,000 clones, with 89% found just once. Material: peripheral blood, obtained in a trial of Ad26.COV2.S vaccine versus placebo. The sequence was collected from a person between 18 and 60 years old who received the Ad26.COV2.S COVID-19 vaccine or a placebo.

CDR3 in amino acids: CASSPQDRAGLPQHF. DNA for the CDR3: TGTGCCAGTAGCCCCCAGGACAGGGCGGGGTTGCCCCAGCATTTT. This sequence joins TRBV19 and TRBJ1-5, with TRBD1 matching over 8 bases. J gave up 9 bases and V 6 bases, and 13 bases lay outside the gene matches. CDR1 is LNHDA, CDR2 SQIVND, per germline (reference sequence). The CDR3 is made up of 15 amino acids.